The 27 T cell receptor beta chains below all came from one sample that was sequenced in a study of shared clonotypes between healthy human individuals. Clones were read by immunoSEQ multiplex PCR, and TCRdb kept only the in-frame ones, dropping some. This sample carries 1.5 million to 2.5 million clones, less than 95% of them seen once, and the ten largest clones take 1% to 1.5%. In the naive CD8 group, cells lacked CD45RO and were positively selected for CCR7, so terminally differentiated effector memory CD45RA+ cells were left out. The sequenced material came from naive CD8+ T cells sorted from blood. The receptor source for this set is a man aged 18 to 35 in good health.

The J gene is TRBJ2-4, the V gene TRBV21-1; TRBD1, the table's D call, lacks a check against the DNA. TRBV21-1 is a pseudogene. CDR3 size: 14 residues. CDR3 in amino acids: CASSTGTTENIQYF. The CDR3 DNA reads TGTGCCAGCAGCACCGGGACAACAGAAAACATTCAGTACTTC.

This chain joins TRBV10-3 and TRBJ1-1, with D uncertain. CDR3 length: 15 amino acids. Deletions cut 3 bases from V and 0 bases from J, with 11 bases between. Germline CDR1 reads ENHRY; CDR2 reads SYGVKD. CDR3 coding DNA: TGTGCCATCAGTGAAGGTGGGCTTATGAACACTGAAGCTTTCTTT. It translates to CAISEGGLMNTEAFF.

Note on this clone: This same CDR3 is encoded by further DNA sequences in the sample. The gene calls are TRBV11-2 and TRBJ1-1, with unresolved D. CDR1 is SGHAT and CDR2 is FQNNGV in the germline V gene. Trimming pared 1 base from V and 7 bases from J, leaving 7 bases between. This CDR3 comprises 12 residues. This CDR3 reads CASSLGGGEAFF. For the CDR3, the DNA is TGTGCCAGCAGCTTAGGAGGAGGTGAAGCTTTCTTT.

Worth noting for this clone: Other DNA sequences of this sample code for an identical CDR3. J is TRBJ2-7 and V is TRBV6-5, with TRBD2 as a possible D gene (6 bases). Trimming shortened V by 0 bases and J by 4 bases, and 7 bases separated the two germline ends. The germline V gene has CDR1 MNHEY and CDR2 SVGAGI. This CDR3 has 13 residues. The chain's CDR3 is CASSYSAGYEQYF. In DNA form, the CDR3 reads TGTGCCAGCAGTTACTCTGCGGGGTACGAGCAGTACTTC.

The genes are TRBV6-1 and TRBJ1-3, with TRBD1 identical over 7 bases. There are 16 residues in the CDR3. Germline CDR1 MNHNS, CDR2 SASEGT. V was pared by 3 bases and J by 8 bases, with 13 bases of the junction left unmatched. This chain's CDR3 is CASSEHLGQEGDTIYF. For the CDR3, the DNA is TGTGCCAGCAGTGAGCACCTTGGACAGGAAGGGGACACCATATATTTT.

The CDR3 region is CASRGVAKNIQYF. In DNA, the CDR3 is TGCGCCAGCAGGGGGGTAGCCAAAAACATTCAGTACTTC. This chain connects TRBV10-1 to TRBJ2-4; D tentatively reads TRBD1 or TRBD2 (5 bases each). The ends were cut back, 6 bases at V and 0 bases at J, with 6 bases in the middle. The CDR3 totals 13 residues. Germline V gene data show CDR1 as WNHNN and CDR2 as SYGVQD (reference sequence).

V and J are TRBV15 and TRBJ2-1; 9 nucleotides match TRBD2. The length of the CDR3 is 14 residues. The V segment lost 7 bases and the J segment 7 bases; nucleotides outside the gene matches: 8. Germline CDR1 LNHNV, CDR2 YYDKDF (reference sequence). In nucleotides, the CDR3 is TGTGCCACCAACCACGAGCGGGGGGATAATGAGCAGTTCTTC. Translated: CATNHERGDNEQFF.

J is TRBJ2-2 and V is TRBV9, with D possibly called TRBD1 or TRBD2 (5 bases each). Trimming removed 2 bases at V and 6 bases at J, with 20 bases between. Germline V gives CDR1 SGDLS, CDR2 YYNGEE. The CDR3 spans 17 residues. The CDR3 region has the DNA TGTGCCAGCAGCGTGTCCCTCAACGGGGCTGGCGCCGGGGAGCTGTTTTTT. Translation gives CASSVSLNGAGAGELFF.

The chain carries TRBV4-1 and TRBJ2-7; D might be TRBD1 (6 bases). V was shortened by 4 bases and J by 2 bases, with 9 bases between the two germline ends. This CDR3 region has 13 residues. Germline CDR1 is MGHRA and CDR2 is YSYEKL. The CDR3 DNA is TGCGCCAGCAGCCCTAGGGACACCTACGAGCAGTACTTC. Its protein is CASSPRDTYEQYF.

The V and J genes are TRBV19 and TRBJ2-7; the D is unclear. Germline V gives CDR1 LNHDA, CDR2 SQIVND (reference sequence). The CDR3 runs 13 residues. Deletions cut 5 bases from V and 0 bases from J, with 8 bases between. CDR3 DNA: TGTGCCAGTAGTCAGGTTTCCTCCTACGAGCAGTACTTC. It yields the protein CASSQVSSYEQYF.

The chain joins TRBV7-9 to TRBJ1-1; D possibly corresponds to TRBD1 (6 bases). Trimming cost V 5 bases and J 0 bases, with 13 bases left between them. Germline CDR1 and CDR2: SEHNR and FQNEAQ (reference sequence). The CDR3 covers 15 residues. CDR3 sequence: CASSDITGLNTEAFF. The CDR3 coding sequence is TGTGCCAGCAGCGACATCACAGGGCTGAACACTGAAGCTTTCTTT.

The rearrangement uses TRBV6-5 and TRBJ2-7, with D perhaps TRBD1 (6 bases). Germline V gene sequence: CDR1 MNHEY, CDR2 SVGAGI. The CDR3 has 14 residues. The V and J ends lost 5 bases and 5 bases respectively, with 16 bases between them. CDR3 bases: TGTGCCAGCAGTCCACAGGGTCCGGTGGACGAGCAGTACTTC. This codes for CASSPQGPVDEQYF.

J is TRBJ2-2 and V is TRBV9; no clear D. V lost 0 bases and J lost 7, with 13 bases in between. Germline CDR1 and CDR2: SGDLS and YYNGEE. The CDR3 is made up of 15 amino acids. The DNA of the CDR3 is TGTGCCAGCAGCGTAGTAGGCTGGGCGGACGGGGAGCTGTTTTTT. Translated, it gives CASSVVGWADGELFF.

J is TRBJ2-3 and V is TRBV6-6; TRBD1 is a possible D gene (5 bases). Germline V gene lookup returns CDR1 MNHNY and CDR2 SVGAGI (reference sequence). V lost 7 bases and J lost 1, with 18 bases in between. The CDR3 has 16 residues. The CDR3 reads CASMPLRGSGTDTQYF. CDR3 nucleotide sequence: TGTGCCAGCATGCCGTTAAGGGGATCTGGCACAGATACGCAGTATTTT.

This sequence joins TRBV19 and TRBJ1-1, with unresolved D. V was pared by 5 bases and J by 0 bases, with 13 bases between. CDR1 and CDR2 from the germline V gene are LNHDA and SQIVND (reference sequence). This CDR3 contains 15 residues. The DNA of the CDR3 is TGTGCCAGTAGTCTCACGGGCGGCGTGAACACTGAAGCTTTCTTT. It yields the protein CASSLTGGVNTEAFF.

CDR3 in amino acids: CASSQVWQGYTEAFF. The CDR3 DNA is TGCGCCAGCAGCCAAGTATGGCAGGGATACACTGAAGCTTTCTTT. V is TRBV4-1 and J is TRBJ1-1; D possibly corresponds to TRBD1 (5 bases). Germline loops: CDR1 MGHRA, CDR2 YSYEKL. V was pared by 1 base and J by 3 bases, with 12 bases between. The CDR3 has 15 residues.

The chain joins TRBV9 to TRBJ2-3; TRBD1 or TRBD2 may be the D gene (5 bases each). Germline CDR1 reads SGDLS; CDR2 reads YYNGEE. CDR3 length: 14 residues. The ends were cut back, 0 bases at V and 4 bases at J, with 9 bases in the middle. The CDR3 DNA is TGTGCCAGCAGCGTAGGGGACGCCTCAGATACGCAGTATTTT. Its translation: CASSVGDASDTQYF.

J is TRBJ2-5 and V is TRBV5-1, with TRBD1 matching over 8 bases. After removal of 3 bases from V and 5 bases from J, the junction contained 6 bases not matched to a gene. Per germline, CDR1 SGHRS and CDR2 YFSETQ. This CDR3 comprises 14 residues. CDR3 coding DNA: TGCGCCAGCAGCTCCGGACAGGGATGGGAGACCCAGTACTTC. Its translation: CASSSGQGWETQYF.

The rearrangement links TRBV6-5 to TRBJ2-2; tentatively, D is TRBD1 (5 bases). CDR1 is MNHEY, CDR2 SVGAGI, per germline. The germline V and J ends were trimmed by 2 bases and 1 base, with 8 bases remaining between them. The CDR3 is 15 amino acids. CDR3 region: CASSYAQGNTGELFF. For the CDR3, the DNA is TGTGCCAGCAGTTACGCCCAGGGGAACACCGGGGAGCTGTTTTTT.

For the CDR3, the DNA is TGTGCCTGGAGTCCACAGTATAATTCACCCCTCCACTTT. Its protein is CAWSPQYNSPLHF. The gene calls are TRBV30 and TRBJ1-6; D is uncertain. Germline assignment: CDR1 GTSNPN and CDR2 SVGIG (reference sequence). The V gene lost 2 bases and the J gene lost 4 bases, with 6 bases spanning the gap. The CDR3 spans 13 residues.

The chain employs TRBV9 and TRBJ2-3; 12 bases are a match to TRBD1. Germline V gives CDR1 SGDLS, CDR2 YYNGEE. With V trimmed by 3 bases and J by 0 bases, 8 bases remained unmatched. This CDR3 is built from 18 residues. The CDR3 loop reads CASSAWDRGLSSTDTQYF. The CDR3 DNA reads TGTGCCAGCAGCGCATGGGACAGGGGGCTCTCTAGCACAGATACGCAGTATTTT.

This CDR3 is CASSVDPETGRNGYTF. CDR3 coding DNA: TGTGCCAGCAGCGTAGACCCTGAGACAGGAAGGAATGGCTACACCTTC. V gene TRBV9 combines with J gene TRBJ1-2, with D tentatively TRBD1 (6 bases). The CDR3 sequence is 16 residues long. Deletions cut 0 bases from V and 6 bases from J, with 18 bases between. Germline V gives CDR1 SGDLS, CDR2 YYNGEE.

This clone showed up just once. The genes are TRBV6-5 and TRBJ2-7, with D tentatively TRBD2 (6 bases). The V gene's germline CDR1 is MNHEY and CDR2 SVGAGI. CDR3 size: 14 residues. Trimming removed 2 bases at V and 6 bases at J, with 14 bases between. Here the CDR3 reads CASSYGAGKFEQYF. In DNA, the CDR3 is TGTGCCAGCAGTTACGGCGCGGGGAAGTTCGAGCAGTACTTC.

The CDR3 is CASSLAGGQFDTQYF. The DNA of the CDR3 is TGTGCCAGCAGCTTAGCGGGGGGGCAGTTCGATACGCAGTATTTT. This chain connects TRBV13 to TRBJ2-3; 8 bases fit TRBD2. CDR3 length: 15 amino acids. Germline V gene data show CDR1 as PRHDT and CDR2 as FYEKMQ (reference sequence). V dropped 1 base and J dropped 6; count of bases not matched to a gene: 6.

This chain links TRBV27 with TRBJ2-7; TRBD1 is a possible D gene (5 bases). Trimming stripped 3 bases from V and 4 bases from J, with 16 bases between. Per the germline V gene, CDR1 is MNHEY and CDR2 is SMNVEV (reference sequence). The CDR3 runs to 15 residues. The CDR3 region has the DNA TGTGCCAGCAGTTTTGGGGCGGCTTTAACGTACGAGCAGTACTTC. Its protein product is CASSFGAALTYEQYF.

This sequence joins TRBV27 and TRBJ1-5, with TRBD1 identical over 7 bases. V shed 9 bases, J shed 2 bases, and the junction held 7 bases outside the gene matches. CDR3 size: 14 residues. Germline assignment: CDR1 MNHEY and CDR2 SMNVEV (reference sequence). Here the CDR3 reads CASRTGVGNQPQHF. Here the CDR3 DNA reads TGTGCCAGTCGAACAGGGGTTGGCAATCAGCCCCAGCATTTT.

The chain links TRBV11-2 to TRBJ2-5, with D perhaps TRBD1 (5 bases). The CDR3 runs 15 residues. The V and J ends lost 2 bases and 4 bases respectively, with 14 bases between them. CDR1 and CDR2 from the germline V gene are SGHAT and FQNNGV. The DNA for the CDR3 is TGTGCCAGCAGCTTAATGTCAGGGCAGGTAGAGACCCAGTACTTC. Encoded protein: CASSLMSGQVETQYF.